This TCR beta chain was documented in a study of blood T cell repertoires in COVID-19. There are 13 residues in the CDR3. Between the trimmed V and J ends, which lost 5 bases and 2 bases, there was a span of 7 bases. Germline CDR1 and CDR2: LNHDA and SQIVND (reference sequence). This clone showed up just once. Sequencing was performed with immunoSEQ multiplex PCR; in TCRdb, only in-frame clones are kept and a portion is missing. Of approximately 230,000 clones listed, roughly 80% are singletons. Sequenced input: peripheral blood. The sequence came from a man older than 75 with acute or convalescent COVID-19. This chain links TRBV19 with TRBJ2-1; possibly TRBD1 for D (5 bases). The CDR3 sequence is CASSDRTYNEQFF. CDR3 bases: TGTGCCAGTAGTGACAGAACCTACAATGAGCAGTTCTTC.